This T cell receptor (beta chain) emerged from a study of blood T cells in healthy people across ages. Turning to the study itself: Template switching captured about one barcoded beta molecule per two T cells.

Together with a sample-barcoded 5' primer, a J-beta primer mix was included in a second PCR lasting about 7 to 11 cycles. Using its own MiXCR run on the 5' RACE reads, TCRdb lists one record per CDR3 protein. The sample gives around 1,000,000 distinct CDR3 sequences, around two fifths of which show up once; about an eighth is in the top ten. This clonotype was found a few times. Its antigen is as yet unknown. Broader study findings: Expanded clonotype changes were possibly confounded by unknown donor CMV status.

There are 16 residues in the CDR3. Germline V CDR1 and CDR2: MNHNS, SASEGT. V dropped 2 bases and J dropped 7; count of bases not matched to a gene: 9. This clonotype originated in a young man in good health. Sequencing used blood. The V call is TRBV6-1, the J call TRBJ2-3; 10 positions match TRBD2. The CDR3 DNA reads TGTGCCAGCAGTGAACCCCAGCGGGGGGGCCCGAATACGCAGTATTTT. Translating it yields CASSEPQRGGPNTQYF.